A selection of T cell receptor beta chains follows, all from one sample in a study of T-cell reconstitution after alpha-beta-depleted transplantation in children. TCRdb reprocessed the PCR reads via MiXCR and lists one record per CDR3 protein. The sample lists about 610,000 distinct CDR3 sequences, roughly a tenth occurring once. The sample was PBMCs from the stem cell graft donor, taken from the stem cell graft. These receptors came from a human donor who donated a stem cell graft to a child with acute myeloid leukemia. Each CDR3 is given with its conserved first and last residue. The D gene is left open where the match is weak. Size values are once, few and many counts, or a class for expanded clones, and some rows have none.

NA,TRBV6-1,TRBD1,TRBJ2-3,CAIVGTAIEDTQYF,TGTGCCATCGTCGGGACAGCGATTGAGGATACGCAGTATTTT
few,TRBV6-1,NA,TRBJ1-2,CASSPTGTQALKASF,TGTGCCAGCAGTCCCACCGGGACACAGGCCTTAAAGGCTTCCTTC
many,TRBV29-1,NA,TRBJ2-5,CSVVINSQETQYF,TGCAGCGTTGTAATTAATAGCCAAGAGACCCAGTACTTC
NA,TRBV7-2,TRBD1,TRBJ1-2,CASSPDRGINYGYTF,TGTGCCAGCAGCCCCGACAGGGGGATTAACTATGGCTACACCTTC
many,TRBV5-1,NA,TRBJ1-2,CASSRDVKDGYTF,TGCGCCAGCAGCAGGGACGTTAAGGATGGCTACACCTTC
few,TRBV11-1,NA,TRBJ2-1,CASSSIAAPYNEQFF,TGTGCCAGCAGCTCTATAGCGGCCCCCTACAATGAGCAGTTCTTC
many,TRBV6-1,NA,TRBJ2-2,CASRGRIAGTGELFF,TGTGCCAGCAGGGGGCGGATAGCTGGCACCGGGGAGCTGTTTTTT
many,TRBV2,NA,TRBJ1-2,CASSVDSQPNGYTF,TGTGCCAGCAGCGTTGACAGCCAACCAAATGGCTACACCTTC
NA,TRBV12-3/TRBV12-4,TRBD2,TRBJ2-7,CASSWSSGSIRYEQYF,TGTGCCAGCAGTTGGTCTAGCGGGAGCATTCGATACGAGCAGTACTTC
many,TRBV12-3/TRBV12-4,TRBD2,TRBJ2-1,CASSSRGTSGRNEQFF,TGTGCCAGCAGTTCCCGAGGGACTAGCGGGAGAAATGAGCAGTTCTTC
few,TRBV28,NA,TRBJ2-1,CASTARGSYNEQFF,TGTGCCAGCACCGCTCGGGGCTCCTACAATGAGCAGTTCTTC
NA,TRBV30,NA,TRBJ2-2,CAWRAANTGELFF,TGTGCCTGGAGAGCTGCGAACACCGGGGAGCTGTTTTTT
NA,TRBV20-1,NA,TRBJ2-5,CSAGPASQETQYF,TGCAGTGCTGGGCCGGCCTCCCAAGAGACCCAGTACTTC
NA,TRBV12-3/TRBV12-4,NA,TRBJ1-3,CASTAGASGNTIYF,TGTGCCAGCACCGCGGGGGCGTCTGGAAACACCATATATTTT
many,TRBV9,TRBD2,TRBJ2-2,CASSLGASGSHTGELFF,TGTGCCAGCAGCCTTGGGGCTAGCGGGAGTCACACCGGGGAGCTGTTTTTT
few,TRBV12-3/TRBV12-4,TRBD1,TRBJ1-2,CAGGQAGPVYGYTF,TGTGCCGGGGGACAGGCCGGCCCGGTCTATGGCTACACCTTC
NA,TRBV20-1,NA,TRBJ2-1,CSAPGLVKGNEQFF,TGCAGTGCTCCCGGACTGGTTAAGGGCAATGAGCAGTTCTTC
NA,TRBV5-1,NA,TRBJ1-6,CASSPGTVNSPLHF,TGCGCCAGCAGCCCGGGGACGGTTAATTCACCCCTCCACTTT
NA,TRBV2,NA,TRBJ1-1,CASSVLRAAPEAFF,TGTGCCAGCAGTGTCCTCCGGGCAGCGCCCGAAGCTTTCTTT
once,TRBV4-3,NA,TRBJ1-1,CASSQGGRLNTEAFF,TGCGCCAGCAGCCAAGGGGGCAGACTGAACACTGAAGCTTTCTTT
few,TRBV29-1,NA,TRBJ1-4,CSGGHTGEKLFF,TGCAGCGGAGGACATACGGGGGAAAAACTGTTTTTT
few,TRBV5-1,NA,TRBJ1-5,CASSLEPLASMKNQPQHF,TGCGCCAGCAGCTTGGAGCCGCTGGCATCGATGAAAAATCAGCCCCAGCATTTT
many,TRBV24-1,NA,TRBJ2-1,CATSVHNEQFF,TGTGCCACCAGCGTTCACAATGAGCAGTTCTTC
NA,TRBV5-1,NA,TRBJ2-1,CASSFLAGFPSGQFF,TGCGCCAGCAGCTTCTTGGCGGGCTTCCCGTCGGGGCAGTTCTTC
many,TRBV20-1,NA,TRBJ2-5,CSATGLWEVKGQYF,TGCAGTGCTACGGGACTTTGGGAGGTTAAGGGCCAGTACTTC
NA,TRBV7-2,NA,TRBJ2-1,CASSLATGEQFF,TGTGCCAGCAGCTTAGCCACCGGGGAGCAGTTCTTC
many,TRBV21-1,NA,TRBJ2-3,CASSKGTSSSSTDTQYF,TGTGCCAGCAGCAAAGGAACGTCTAGCTCTAGCACAGATACGCAGTATTTT
many,TRBV7-3,NA,TRBJ1-1,CASSPSRLSTEAFF,TGTGCCAGCAGCCCCTCCAGACTGAGCACTGAAGCTTTCTTT
many,TRBV7-2,NA,TRBJ2-5,CASSPGGDIEETQYF,TGTGCCAGCAGCCCCGGGGGTGATATAGAAGAGACCCAGTACTTC
many,TRBV12-3/TRBV12-4,NA,TRBJ2-6,CASSRVSGANVLTF,TGTGCCAGCAGTAGGGTTTCAGGGGCCAACGTCCTGACTTTC
NA,TRBV12-3/TRBV12-4,TRBD2,TRBJ2-1,CALCLRIAGVLGSNEQFF,TGTGCCCTCTGTTTACGGATAGCGGGAGTGTTAGGTAGCAATGAGCAGTTCTTC
NA,TRBV20-1,NA,TRBJ2-6,CSASGRTASGANVLTF,TGCAGTGCTAGTGGACGGACAGCCTCTGGGGCCAACGTCCTGACTTTC
NA,TRBV20-1,NA,TRBJ1-1,CSARVAGVHYTEAFF,TGCAGTGCTAGAGTTGCAGGGGTTCATTATACTGAAGCTTTCTTT
NA,TRBV28,NA,TRBJ1-5,CASSSGSAYINQPQHF,TGTGCCAGCAGTTCAGGCTCTGCATATATCAATCAGCCCCAGCATTTT
NA,TRBV20-1,NA,TRBJ1-1,CSARGGQMNTEAFF,TGCAGTGCTAGAGGGGGGCAAATGAACACTGAAGCTTTCTTT
many,TRBV29-1,NA,TRBJ2-5,CSGTRGEETQYF,TGCAGCGGGACCAGGGGGGAAGAGACCCAGTACTTC
NA,TRBV20-1,NA,TRBJ2-2,CSAAERANTGELFF,TGCAGTGCCGCCGAACGCGCGAACACCGGGGAGCTGTTTTTT
NA,TRBV4-2,NA,TRBJ2-4,CASSQGSLQYF,TGTGCCAGCAGCCAAGGAAGCCTTCAGTACTTC